The rows below give T cell receptor beta chains drawn from one sample of a study of T cells in Graves' hyperthyroidism and ophthalmopathy. MiXCR, applied by TCRdb to the multiplex PCR reads, yields one record per CDR3 protein. The top ten hold approximately 33% of the sample, which has roughly 330,000 distinct CDR3 sequences, around a sixth seen once. Sequencing was performed on blood. These receptors came from a man aged 25 to 40 with Graves' hyperthyroidism. Each CDR3 is given with its conserved first and last residue. The D gene is left open where the match is weak. Clone size, where shown, is once, few, many, or a class for clones that have expanded.

CASKRLAGKGEQYF	TGTGCCTCGAAAAGACTAGCGGGGAAAGGGGAGCAGTACTTC	many	TRBD2	TRBV30	TRBJ2-7
CASSPSMPPNTEAFF	TGTGCCAGCTCACCATCCATGCCACCGAACACTGAAGCTTTCTTT	many	-	TRBV18	TRBJ1-1
CASSFSGVDEQFF	TGTGCCAGCAGTTTTAGTGGGGTCGATGAGCAGTTCTTC	many	-	TRBV28	TRBJ2-1
CASSLARTGQQFF	TGTGCCAGCAGCTTAGCCCGGACGGGTCAGCAGTTCTTC	many	-	TRBV7-2	TRBJ2-1
CSAVSTSASTDTQYF	TGCAGTGCTGTGTCAACTAGCGCCAGCACAGATACGCAGTATTTT	many	TRBD2	TRBV20-1	TRBJ2-3
CASSQNRPGETQYF	TGTGCCAGCAGCCAAAACCGTCCGGGGGAGACCCAGTACTTC	many	-	TRBV4-2	TRBJ2-5
CASSKHPGLANTGELFF	TGTGCCAGCAGCAAGCATCCGGGACTTGCGAACACCGGGGAGCTGTTTTTT	few	-	TRBV7-9	TRBJ2-2
CATSRDRASGANVLTF	TGTGCCACCAGCAGAGATCGGGCCTCTGGGGCCAACGTCCTGACTTTC	many	-	TRBV15	TRBJ2-6
CASSSSGTSGRETQYF	TGTGCCAGCAGCTCCTCCGGGACTAGCGGGAGGGAGACCCAGTACTTC	many	TRBD2	TRBV11-2	TRBJ2-5
CASSLEPGSNYGYTF	TGTGCCAGCAGCTTAGAGCCGGGGTCTAACTATGGCTACACCTTC	many	-	TRBV11-2	TRBJ1-2
CASRQTSGSFWVSTDTQYF	TGTGCCAGTCGCCAGACTAGCGGGAGTTTTTGGGTGAGCACAGATACGCAGTATTTT	-	TRBD2	TRBV19	TRBJ2-3
CASSQTDRQGVIAF	TGTGCCAGCAGCCAAACGGACAGACAGGGAGTAATCGCCTTC	-	TRBD1	TRBV3-1	TRBJ1-2
CATRTSGSTGTQYF	TGTGCCACCCGGACTAGCGGCTCGACGGGTACGCAGTATTTT	many	TRBD2	TRBV24-1	TRBJ2-3
CASSLGDRDLLFYGYTF	TGTGCCAGCAGTTTAGGGGACAGGGACCTTCTGTTCTATGGCTACACCTTC	-	TRBD1	TRBV28	TRBJ1-2
CASSNRDRTLETQYF	TGTGCCAGCAGTAACCGGGACCGCACGTTAGAGACCCAGTACTTC	many	-	TRBV12-3/TRBV12-4	TRBJ2-5
CASGLASLFSGSRSEQFF	TGTGCTAGTGGTTTGGCAAGTCTTTTTAGCGGGAGTCGTAGTGAGCAGTTCTTC	-	TRBD2	TRBV12-5	TRBJ2-1
CASSYERTDTQYF	TGTGCCAGCAGTTACGAGAGGACAGATACGCAGTATTTT	-	-	TRBV6-6	TRBJ2-3
CASSLRRQGDGYTF	TGTGCCAGCAGTTTAAGAAGGCAAGGGGATGGCTACACCTTC	many	-	TRBV27	TRBJ1-2
CASSSGHRETQYF	TGTGCCAGCAGCTCCGGACACAGGGAGACCCAGTACTTC	-	-	TRBV7-8	TRBJ2-5
CASSAWGGAQAEAFF	TGTGCCAGCAGTGCCTGGGGCGGGGCCCAAGCTGAAGCTTTCTTT	-	-	TRBV2	TRBJ1-1
CASSLGGASYTF	TGTGCCAGCAGCTTGGGGGGGGCGAGCTACACCTTC	-	-	TRBV5-4	TRBJ1-2
CASSESGTRSYEQYF	TGTGCCAGCAGCGAGAGCGGGACGCGGTCCTACGAGCAGTACTTC	many	TRBD2	TRBV7-2	TRBJ2-7
CASSIFVVPLSYGYTF	TGTGCCAGTAGTATCTTCGTGGTCCCACTCTCCTATGGCTACACCTTC	many	-	TRBV19	TRBJ1-2